Below, 10 T cell receptor beta chains from the same sample are listed, as sequenced in a study of cytomegalovirus exposure and HLA in healthy donors. Use of 60 Vbeta and 13 Jbeta primers characterized the PCR. Libraries were prepared by immunoSEQ multiplex PCR; TCRdb keeps only in-frame clonotypes and omits some of them. The table lists 130,000 or so clones, 60% to 85% of them singletons. The sequenced sample was PBMCs. All receptors derive from a middle-aged man in good health and CMV-seronegative.

The chain combines TRBV4-1 with TRBJ2-7; D may be TRBD1 (6 bases). The CDR3 contains 13 residues. The germline V gene has CDR1 MGHRA and CDR2 YSYEKL. Trimming stripped 2 bases from V and 3 bases from J, with 8 bases between. CDR3 coding DNA: TGCGCCAGCAGCCAAACGGACAGCTACGAGCAGTACTTC. Its protein is CASSQTDSYEQYF.

The chain links TRBV28 to TRBJ2-5; 7 bases are shared with TRBD2. V dropped 7 bases and J dropped 5; count of bases not matched to a gene: 7. The CDR3 has 13 amino acids. CDR1 is MDHEN and CDR2 is SYDVKM in the germline V gene. In DNA form, the CDR3 reads TGTGCCAGCATTCCCGGGGGGTCGGAGACCCAGTACTTC. Its translation: CASIPGGSETQYF.

V and J are TRBV7-6 and TRBJ2-2, with D unresolved. Germline CDR1 SGHVS, CDR2 FNYEAQ. V shed 2 bases and J shed 5 bases, with 21 bases lying between them. The CDR3 totals 18 residues. CDR3 DNA: TGTGCCAGCAGCTTAAATCTCGGCCAGAAGGAGCTGACCGGGGAGCTGTTTTTT. Its translation is CASSLNLGQKELTGELFF.

V usage is TRBV5-6 and J usage is TRBJ1-4, with TRBD1 matching 9 bases. The CDR3 sequence is 17 residues long. The germline CDR1 and CDR2 sequences are SGHDT and YYEEEE. Trimming cost V 4 bases and J 1 base; bases outside gene matches: 8. The CDR3 here is CASSPGTGMVTNEKLFF. The CDR3 DNA reads as TGTGCCAGCAGCCCAGGGACAGGGATGGTAACTAATGAAAAACTGTTTTTT.

The chain joins TRBV6-5 to TRBJ1-1; D might be TRBD1 (6 bases). The CDR3 totals 12 residues. V dropped 2 bases and J dropped 7 bases, with 8 bases sitting between them. Germline V gene data show CDR1 as MNHEY and CDR2 as SVGAGI. In DNA, the CDR3 is TGTGCCAGCAGTTACAAGACAGGTGAAGCTTTCTTT. It translates to CASSYKTGEAFF.

The chain combines TRBV9 with TRBJ2-2; 8 nucleotides align to TRBD2. V shed 4 bases, J shed 4 bases, and the junction held 9 bases outside the gene matches. Looked up from germline, CDR1 is SGDLS and CDR2 is YYNGEE. CDR3 length: 16 amino acids. The CDR3 reads CASSSWDLAGTGELFF. CDR3 coding DNA: TGTGCCAGCAGCTCCTGGGATCTAGCGGGCACCGGGGAGCTGTTTTTT.

This sequence joins TRBV2 and TRBJ1-5; 10 bases are a match to TRBD1. Germline CDR1 reads SNHLY; CDR2 reads FYNNEI. This CDR3 contains 14 residues. V was pared by 6 bases and J by 2 bases, with 1 base of the junction left unmatched. Written as DNA, the CDR3 is TGTGCCAGCAGAGGGACAGGGGGCAATCAGCCCCAGCATTTT. It encodes CASRGTGGNQPQHF.

The gene calls are TRBV9 and TRBJ2-3; no clear D gene. The length of the CDR3 is 14 residues. V gave up 3 bases and J gave up 1 base, with 9 bases separating them. Germline values: CDR1 SGDLS, CDR2 YYNGEE. CDR3: CASSDPSGTDTQYF. CDR3 sequence (DNA): TGTGCCAGCAGCGACCCCTCAGGCACAGATACGCAGTATTTT.

As concerns this clone: One end of the junction does not line up with germline, which may come from a read error. This rearrangement joins TRBV2 to TRBJ2-6; 7 bases map to TRBD1. Germline CDR1 SNHLY, CDR2 FYNNEI. This CDR3 is built from 16 residues. CDR3 DNA: TGTGCCAGCAGTGAGACGGGGCGTGAGGGGGCCAACGGCCTGACTTTC. It yields the protein CASSETGREGANGLTF.

V usage is TRBV28 and J usage is TRBJ2-3; 7 nucleotides match TRBD2. V gave up 4 bases and J gave up 4 bases; unmatched junction bases: 8. Germline V lookup: CDR1 MDHEN, CDR2 SYDVKM. This CDR3 spans 15 amino acids. Here the CDR3 DNA reads TGTGCCAGCAGTTATACGGGAGGCTTAGCAGATACGCAGTATTTT. It codes for CASSYTGGLADTQYF.